This entry lists 19 T cell receptor beta chains sequenced from one sample in a study of OX40 agonist ivuxolimab in advanced cancers. TCRdb's copy holds only in-frame clones and misses some; the assay was immunoSEQ multiplex PCR. This table has about 100,000 clones, 84% appearing once. The sequences come from CD4+ or CD8+ T cells sorted from blood, collected in a trial of the OX40 agonist ivuxolimab. These receptors originate from an adult with an advanced solid tumor such as melanoma, head and neck, liver or kidney cancer.

The rearrangement joins TRBV21-1 to TRBJ1-5. TRBV21-1 is shown as a pseudogene. The CDR3 has 13 residues. This CDR3 reads CASSKPSNQPQHF. CDR3 sequence (DNA): TGTGCCAGCAGCAAGCCCAGCAATCAGCCCCAGCATTTT.

The V call is TRBV4-1, the J call TRBJ2-6, with D possibly being TRBD2 (6 bases). The germline V gene encodes CDR1 MGHRA and CDR2 YSYEKL. The V gene lost 0 bases and the J gene lost 0 bases, with 15 bases spanning the gap. This CDR3 has 19 residues. CDR3 in amino acids: CASSQDRGIRGSGANVLTF. In DNA, the CDR3 is TGCGCCAGCAGCCAAGATCGGGGGATTAGGGGCTCTGGGGCCAACGTCCTGACTTTC.

V and J are TRBV5-4 and TRBJ2-7; D is uncertain. This CDR3 region has 11 residues. Germline-derived CDR1 and CDR2 are SGHNT and YYREEE (reference sequence). The V gene lost 4 bases and the J gene lost 4 bases, with 6 bases spanning the gap. The CDR3 region has the DNA TGTGCCAGCAGCACCCTATACGAGCAGTACTTC. This gives the protein CASSTLYEQYF.

The chain combines TRBV10-3 with TRBJ1-3; D not certain. The CDR3 consists of 13 residues. Germline assignment: CDR1 ENHRY and CDR2 SYGVKD. V was clipped by 0 bases and J by 11 bases, with 11 bases between them. This CDR3 reads CAISESSPVSIYF. The CDR3 nucleotides read TGTGCCATCAGTGAGTCGTCTCCGGTCTCCATATATTTT.

In its sample, this clone was seen a few times. The rearrangement joins TRBV19 to TRBJ1-5; TRBD1 might be the D (6 bases). The CDR3 totals 13 residues. The germline CDR1 and CDR2 sequences are LNHDA and SQIVND (reference sequence). The V gene lost 3 bases and the J gene lost 6 bases, with 9 bases spanning the gap. The CDR3 sequence is CASSIDRLQPQHF. The CDR3 nucleotides are TGTGCCAGTAGTATTGACAGGCTTCAGCCCCAGCATTTT.

The chain uses TRBV5-1 and TRBJ2-7; D is unresolved. The CDR3 is 16 amino acids. Germline loops: CDR1 SGHRS, CDR2 YFSETQ. Trimming cost V 4 bases and J 3 bases, with 20 bases left between them. The CDR3 nucleotides are TGCGCCAGCAGCGAGGTGTTCGATACAACCCGCTACGAGCAGTACTTC. Amino acid sequence: CASSEVFDTTRYEQYF.

This chain uses TRBV19 with TRBJ1-5; D is ambiguous. The CDR3 spans 13 residues. V was trimmed by 2 bases and J by 15 bases, leaving 17 bases between them. Per the germline V gene, CDR1 is LNHDA and CDR2 is SQIVND (reference sequence). The DNA of the CDR3 is TGTGCCAGTAGTATAATCGAAGCGCGGCCATTGCATTTT. This gives the protein CASSIIEARPLHF.

The V gene is TRBV19, the J gene TRBJ2-7; TRBD1 might be the D (6 bases). Per the germline V gene, CDR1 is LNHDA and CDR2 is SQIVND (reference sequence). V shed 3 bases and J shed 3 bases, with 12 bases lying between them. CDR3 size: 14 residues. CDR3 amino acids: CASSMLGQIYEQYF. DNA for the CDR3: TGTGCCAGTAGTATGCTCGGACAGATCTACGAGCAGTACTTC.

This clone was seen many times. This chain connects TRBV30 to TRBJ1-1, with unresolved D. Germline loops: CDR1 GTSNPN, CDR2 SVGIG (reference sequence). V lost 4 bases and J 6 bases, leaving 12 bases between the germline ends. The CDR3 has 12 amino acids. The chain's CDR3 is CAWMGGVSEAFF. The DNA for the CDR3 is TGTGCCTGGATGGGAGGCGTTTCTGAAGCTTTCTTT.

This clone was picked up a small number of times. This chain joins TRBV2 and TRBJ1-4; D uncertain. CDR1 is SNHLY, CDR2 FYNNEI, per germline. The CDR3 is 12 residues long. V was clipped by 4 bases and J by 12 bases, with 12 bases between them. CDR3 nucleotides: TGTGCCAGCAGTGCTAACCAGATTGAACTGTTTTTT. It is translated as CASSANQIELFF. The full variable domain, its missing parts supplied by reference TRBV2 and TRBJ1-4, is EPEVTQTPSHQVTQMGQEVILRCVPISNHLYFYWYRQILGQKVEFLVSFYNNEISEKSEIFDDQFSVERPDGSNFTLKIRSTKLEDSAMYFCASSANQIELFFGSGTQLSVL.

This chain uses TRBV6-5 with TRBJ1-1, with D maybe TRBD1 (6 bases). The CDR3 is 15 amino acids. V lost 3 bases and J 5 bases, leaving 16 bases between the germline ends. Germline-derived CDR1 and CDR2 are MNHEY and SVGAGI. DNA for the CDR3: TGTGCCAGCAGTTATAAAAGAACCGGGACAACTGAAGCTTTCTTT. Translated: CASSYKRTGTTEAFF.

The table lists this clone with a few counts. This chain uses TRBV7-9 with TRBJ2-1; possibly TRBD2 for D (7 bases). CDR3 length equals 14 residues. Germline-derived CDR1 and CDR2 are SEHNR and FQNEAQ (reference sequence). Between the trimmed V and J ends, which lost 6 bases and 9 bases, there was a span of 18 bases. The CDR3 region is CASSSGGPFFEQFF. DNA of the CDR3: TGTGCCAGCAGTTCGGGGGGCCCCTTCTTTGAGCAGTTCTTC. The entire variable domain, with the rest obtained from reference TRBV7-9 and TRBJ2-1, is as follows: DTGVSQNPRHKITKRGQNVTFRCDPISEHNRLYWYRQTLGQGPEFLTYFQNEAQLEKSRLLSDRFSAERPKGSFSTLEIQRTEQGDSAMYLCASSSGGPFFEQFFGPGTRLTVL.

V is TRBV7-9 and J is TRBJ1-5; no clear D gene. Germline CDR1 and CDR2: SEHNR and FQNEAQ (reference sequence). This CDR3 has 14 amino acids. The V end was cut by 4 bases, the J end by 1 base, with 8 bases between. For the CDR3, the DNA is TGTGCCAGCAGCTCCCGTAGAAGCAATCAGCCCCAGCATTTT. Translated, it gives CASSSRRSNQPQHF.

The chain recombines TRBV6-5 with TRBJ1-6; D gene uncertain. Germline V CDR1 and CDR2: MNHEY, SVGAGI. This CDR3 comprises 15 residues. Trimming left V 4 bases short and J 10 bases short, with 17 bases between. The CDR3 nucleotides are TGTGCCAGCAGTTCGAAAGGGCAAGGGAGCTCACCCCTCCACTTT. It codes for CASSSKGQGSSPLHF.

The chain carries TRBV7-9 and TRBJ1-5; tentative D call: TRBD1 (6 bases). Trimming pared 1 base from V and 7 bases from J, leaving 11 bases between. Germline loops: CDR1 SEHNR, CDR2 FQNEAQ (reference sequence). There are 14 residues in the CDR3. The CDR3 DNA reads TGTGCCAGCAGCTTAGACGGGGGCAGGCAGCCCCAGCATTTT. Translating gives CASSLDGGRQPQHF.

The rearrangement links TRBV5-8 to TRBJ2-5; 10 nucleotides align to TRBD1. Trimming cost V 1 base and J 4 bases; bases outside gene matches: 1. Germline V gene lookup returns CDR1 SGHTS and CDR2 YDEGEE. The CDR3 sequence is 14 residues long. The chain's CDR3 is CASSLRQGAETQYF. CDR3 bases: TGTGCCAGCAGCTTGAGACAGGGGGCAGAGACCCAGTACTTC.

The rearrangement links TRBV27 to TRBJ1-1; TRBD1 matches at 7 bases. Looked up from germline, CDR1 is MNHEY and CDR2 is SMNVEV (reference sequence). V gave up 6 bases and J gave up 11 bases; unmatched junction bases: 15. The CDR3 is made up of 14 amino acids. CDR3 amino acids: CASSGTGASKWAFF. The CDR3 DNA reads as TGTGCCAGCAGCGGTACAGGGGCCTCAAAGTGGGCTTTCTTT.

The J gene is TRBJ1-2, the V gene TRBV2; 8 positions match TRBD1. The CDR3 extends over 13 amino acids. CDR1 SNHLY and CDR2 FYNNEI come from the germline V gene. The V and J ends lost 6 bases and 8 bases, in that order; junction bases with no gene match: 8. The CDR3 DNA follows: TGTGCCAGCAGCGTAGACAGGGGCCAAGGCTACACCTTC. It specifies CASSVDRGQGYTF. Together with reference TRBV2 and TRBJ1-2, the CDR3 gives the full variable domain: EPEVTQTPSHQVTQMGQEVILRCVPISNHLYFYWYRQILGQKVEFLVSFYNNEISEKSEIFDDQFSVERPDGSNFTLKIRSTKLEDSAMYFCASSVDRGQGYTFGSGTRLTVV.

V and J are TRBV6-1 and TRBJ1-1; TRBD1 aligns across 7 bases. The trim removed 7 bases at V and 0 bases at J, leaving 2 bases unmatched. Germline loops: CDR1 MNHNS, CDR2 SASEGT. This CDR3 region has 13 residues. CDR3 protein: CASMGQLNTEAFF. DNA of the CDR3: TGTGCCAGCATGGGACAGCTGAACACTGAAGCTTTCTTT.